This TCR beta chain was found in a study of shared clonotypes between healthy human individuals. Every donor was a Caucasian adult from Nashville, Tennessee. TCRdb's copy holds only in-frame clones and misses some; the assay was immunoSEQ multiplex PCR. The data hold 2.3 million or so clones, with roughly 93% observed a single time. The clonotype comes from a man aged 18 to 30 in good health. Some clones in this sample may be carry-over from other donors' samples. Sequencing was done on a sample of naive CD4+ T cells from PBMCs. Subset defined: CD45RA+ positively selected.

CDR3 sequence: CASSLTKGNMGEAFF. CDR3 bases: TGTGCCAGCAGCCTAACAAAGGGGAATATGGGGGAAGCTTTCTTT. The V and J genes are TRBV7-2 and TRBJ1-1, with a possible D match to TRBD1 (5 bases). The germline V and J ends were trimmed by 5 bases and 8 bases, with 21 bases remaining between them. The germline gives CDR1 SGHTA, CDR2 FQGNSA. The CDR3 length is 15 residues.